This T cell receptor beta chain is from a study of CD8 T cells in ankylosing spondylitis. Study-wide findings and caveats: A motif of 7 or 8 highly homologous TCR beta variants was seen as apparently characteristic of ankylosing spondylitis blood. Several of the motif variants were reported before in synovial fluid and blood from reactive arthritis. Reportedly, significant enrichment of disease-linked clones occurred in matched ankylosing spondylitis synovial fluid.

The CDR3 totals 14 residues. The V end lost 4 bases, the J end lost 2 bases, and 12 bases lay between the germline ends. This clonotype was recorded many times. No antigen is known for it. TCRdb analysed the 5' RACE reads with MiXCR anew, one entry per CDR3 protein. The sample has just under 350,000 distinct CDR3 sequences, under 15% seen once. Sequencing was performed on blood, either unsorted or a sorted T cell fraction (not recorded which). This sequence was found in a male donor with ankylosing spondylitis or in good health (not recorded which). The chain couples TRBV12-3 or TRBV12-4 to TRBJ2-7; D assignment may be TRBD1 or TRBD2 (5 bases each). Written as DNA, the CDR3 is TGTGCCAGCAGTTGGGACGGGTCGACCTACGAGCAGTACTTC. Its translation: CASSWDGSTYEQYF.